The clone carrying this T cell receptor beta chain was recorded a few times. Its antigen is still unknown. This sample is drawn from a study of T cells after posttransplantation cyclophosphamide. TCRdb's copy holds only in-frame clones and misses some; the assay was immunoSEQ multiplex PCR. This repertoire shows about 19,000 clones, under 80% found once; its top ten account for 27%. A marrow graft followed busulfan-fludarabine conditioning, with cyclophosphamide on days +3 and +4. Per germline, CDR1 DFQATT and CDR2 SNEGSKA (reference sequence). With 3 bases removed from V and 8 bases from J, the gap between germline ends came to 10 bases. The CDR3 is made up of 11 amino acids. Findings of the study overall: Later blood repertoires were often dominated by clones from the donor CD8+ memory compartment. Skin or GI-infiltrating T cells shared few TRB sequences with blood.

The sequence was obtained from a male patient aged 25-45 years who received an allogeneic stem cell transplant from a related donor, was CMV-positive, and had acute GVHD only. Some T cells may be graft donor cells. The chain joins TRBV20-1 to TRBJ1-2; weak D call: TRBD1 (5 bases). Source: PBMCs, taken after an allogeneic stem cell transplant with post-transplant cyclophosphamide. CDR3 DNA sequence: TGCAGTGCTAGTTCAGGGCCCGGCTACACCTTC. Translated: CSASSGPGYTF.